The following is a TCR beta chain sequence with its context. This record comes from a study of cytomegalovirus exposure and HLA in healthy donors. Primers: 60 Vbeta forward and 13 Jbeta reverse. Here immunoSEQ multiplex PCR was the method, and the copy in TCRdb shows in-frame clones only, minus some. This specimen shows fewer than 110,000 clones; the ten leading clones hold roughly 3.5%. In germline, CDR1 is SGHVS, CDR2 FQNEAQ. The CDR3 covers 14 residues. Trimming shortened V by 5 bases and J by 1 base, and 8 bases separated the two germline ends. The chain couples TRBV7-8 to TRBJ1-4; tentative D call: TRBD1 (5 bases). The sample taken for sequencing was PBMCs. This clonotype was sampled from a man aged 35 to 55 in good health and CMV-seronegative. The DNA for the CDR3 is TGTGCCAGCAGCGCAGGGCGAACTAATGAAAAACTGTTTTTT. Translation gives CASSAGRTNEKLFF.